What follows are 22 T cell receptor beta chains derived from one specimen sequenced in a study of beta chain features in type 1 diabetes. Every bit of the isolated RNA underwent reverse transcription, so sequencing read expressed TCRB transcripts. Sequencing was performed with immunoSEQ multiplex PCR; in TCRdb, only in-frame clones are kept and a portion is missing. The data hold 200,000 to 250,000 clones, with 68% observed a single time. Source material: naive CD4+ T cells from blood. The receptors originated from a man aged 25 to 45 in good health.

The chain recombines TRBV13 with TRBJ2-7; D is ambiguous. V lost 5 bases, J lost 4 bases, and 12 bases lay in between. CDR1 and CDR2 (germline): PRHDT, FYEKMQ (reference sequence). The CDR3 is 13 amino acids. This CDR3 reads CASSRSYYYEQYF. The CDR3 DNA reads TGTGCCAGCAGCCGCAGTTACTATTACGAGCAGTACTTC. The whole variable domain, remainder taken from reference TRBV13 and TRBJ2-7, is AAGVIQSPRHLIKEKRETATLKCYPIPRHDTVYWYQQGPGQDPQFLISFYEKMQSDKGSIPDRFSAQQFSDYHSELNMSSLELGDSALYFCASSRSYYYEQYFGPGTRLTVT.

A word on this clone: Other DNA sequences in this specimen translate into the identical CDR3. The chain uses TRBV7-2 and TRBJ2-5; D is uncertain. V dropped 2 bases and J dropped 1 base, with 8 bases sitting between them. Germline V gives CDR1 SGHTA, CDR2 FQGNSA. CDR3 length equals 14 residues. The CDR3 sequence is CASSLRTAQETQYF. The DNA for the CDR3 is TGTGCCAGCAGCTTAAGAACAGCCCAAGAGACCCAGTACTTC.

This chain uses TRBV9 with TRBJ2-2; the D is unclear. The germline V gene encodes CDR1 SGDLS and CDR2 YYNGEE. CDR3 length: 14 residues. V lost 0 bases, J lost 4 bases, and 7 bases lay in between. The CDR3, as DNA: TGTGCCAGCAGCGTAGTGTCTGGCACCGGGGAGCTGTTTTTT. Its protein product is CASSVVSGTGELFF. Supplemented by reference TRBV9 and TRBJ2-2, the full variable domain reads DSGVTQTPKHLITATGQRVTLRCSPRSGDLSVYWYQQSLDQGLQFLIQYYNGEERAKGNILERFSAQQFPDLHSELNLSSLELGDSALYFCASSVVSGTGELFFGEGSRLTVL.

This chain uses TRBV30 with TRBJ2-3; 11 bases map to TRBD1. From germline, CDR1 is GTSNPN and CDR2 SVGIG (reference sequence). The J segment lost 4 bases and the V segment lost 6 bases, leaving 6 bases of the junction unmatched. The CDR3 totals 14 residues. The CDR3 region is CACARDRGSDTQYF. The CDR3 DNA follows: TGTGCCTGTGCGCGGGACAGGGGGTCAGATACGCAGTATTTT.

This chain's CDR3 is CASSRTGAVQETQYF. The CDR3, as DNA: TGTGCCAGTAGTAGAACTGGGGCGGTCCAAGAGACCCAGTACTTC. The rearrangement joins TRBV19 to TRBJ2-5; TRBD1 might be the D (5 bases). Germline V gives CDR1 LNHDA, CDR2 SQIVND (reference sequence). The CDR3 runs to 15 residues. Trimming removed 4 bases at V and 1 base at J, with 13 bases between.

This clone has a handful of counts. The V call is TRBV20-1, the J call TRBJ2-4, with D uncertain. The CDR3 is made up of 11 amino acids. V lost 6 bases and J 5 bases, leaving 8 bases between the germline ends. The germline CDR1 and CDR2 sequences are DFQATT and SNEGSKA (reference sequence). For the CDR3, the DNA is TGCAGTGCCGTGGTACAAAACATTCAGTACTTC. Its translation is CSAVVQNIQYF.

This clone is a singleton in its sample. This chain links TRBV2 with TRBJ2-3, with 7 bases that match TRBD2. The junction had 11 bases not matched to a gene; V was cut back by 8 bases and J by 0 bases. The CDR3 runs to 16 residues. Germline values: CDR1 SNHLY, CDR2 FYNNEI. The chain's CDR3 is CASVREVVSSTDTQYF. CDR3 sequence (DNA): TGTGCCAGCGTACGGGAGGTGGTATCGAGCACAGATACGCAGTATTTT.

This sequence joins TRBV11-2 and TRBJ2-3, with D perhaps matching TRBD2 (6 bases). The CDR3 is 15 amino acids. V lost 0 bases, J lost 1 base, and 8 bases lay in between. Germline loops: CDR1 SGHAT, CDR2 FQNNGV. The CDR3 coding sequence is TGTGCCAGCAGCTTAGACGGGACTGGCACAGATACGCAGTATTTT. It encodes CASSLDGTGTDTQYF.

This rearrangement joins TRBV7-2 to TRBJ2-3; no clear D gene. Germline V CDR1 and CDR2: SGHTA, FQGNSA. V was cut by 8 bases and J by 0 bases, with 12 bases left in between. The CDR3 has 14 amino acids. As DNA, the CDR3 is TGTGCCAGCCCCCACGGTGGGAGCACAGATACGCAGTATTTT. It translates to CASPHGGSTDTQYF.

This clone has just a few counts. The chain joins TRBV30 to TRBJ2-1, with D hard to call. Germline-derived CDR1 and CDR2 are GTSNPN and SVGIG (reference sequence). The CDR3 has 15 residues. Trimming left V 4 bases short and J 1 base short, with 14 bases between. CDR3 nucleotides: TGTGCCTGGACCCGATCTGCCGGATCCTACAATGAGCAGTTCTTC. Protein sequence: CAWTRSAGSYNEQFF.

This clone was seen once. This chain links TRBV14 with TRBJ1-1, with TRBD1 matching 8 bases. The CDR3 runs 12 residues. The V gene end was trimmed by 4 bases and the J gene end by 10 bases; junction bases not matched to a gene: 5. Germline CDR1 reads SGHDN; CDR2 reads FVKESK. CDR3 region: CASSRQGRRAFF. DNA of the CDR3: TGTGCCAGCAGCCGACAGGGGAGGCGAGCTTTCTTT.

The V and J genes are TRBV29-1 and TRBJ2-1; either TRBD1 or TRBD2 may supply D (5 bases each). V was clipped by 6 bases and J by 4 bases, with 13 bases between them. The CDR3 has 13 amino acids. CDR1 and CDR2 (germline): SQVTM, ANQGSEA. The CDR3 DNA is TGCAGCGTCCGACGGGGCAGTTACAATGAGCAGTTCTTC. It encodes CSVRRGSYNEQFF.

This clone was picked up a small number of times. The gene calls are TRBV30 and TRBJ1-5, with unresolved D. Germline assignment: CDR1 GTSNPN and CDR2 SVGIG (reference sequence). Trimming removed 7 bases from V and 0 bases from J, with 7 bases in between. The CDR3 runs 12 residues. The CDR3 reads CAFSYSNQPQHF. CDR3 nucleotide sequence: TGTGCCTTCTCATATAGCAATCAGCCCCAGCATTTT.

The gene calls are TRBV29-1 and TRBJ2-1; 8 bases match TRBD1. This CDR3 has 13 amino acids. Trimming took 6 bases from V and 5 from J; bases not matched to a gene: 6. The germline V gene has CDR1 SQVTM and CDR2 ANQGSEA. CDR3 amino acids: CSVQDRANNEQFF. The CDR3 DNA is TGCAGCGTCCAGGACAGGGCTAACAATGAGCAGTTCTTC.

The gene calls are TRBV30 and TRBJ2-7; D call uncertain. There are 13 residues in the CDR3. Germline CDR1 reads GTSNPN; CDR2 reads SVGIG (reference sequence). V lost 3 bases and J lost 0, with 9 bases in between. CDR3 bases: TGTGCCTGGAGGTACTGGGTCTCCTACGAGCAGTACTTC. Translating it yields CAWRYWVSYEQYF.

Notes on this clone: Other DNA sequences within the sample encode an identical CDR3. The chain's CDR3 is CSASTTDTQYF. CDR3 sequence (DNA): TGCAGTGCTAGTACCACAGATACGCAGTATTTT. V is TRBV20-1 and J is TRBJ2-3, with D uncertain. The length of the CDR3 is 11 residues. Germline-derived CDR1 and CDR2 are DFQATT and SNEGSKA (reference sequence). The ends were cut back, 3 bases at V and 2 bases at J, with 3 bases in the middle.

The chain carries TRBV7-2 and TRBJ1-1, with D perhaps matching TRBD1 (5 bases). The CDR3 is made up of 11 amino acids. Trimming removed 3 bases at V and 11 bases at J, with 10 bases between. Germline CDR1 and CDR2: SGHTA and FQGNSA. The CDR3 DNA follows: TGTGCCAGCAGCTTTTTAACAGGCGCTTTCTTT. It encodes CASSFLTGAFF. The full variable domain, in which reference TRBV7-2 and TRBJ1-1 provide the parts outside the CDR3, is GAGVSQSPSNKVTEKGKDVELRCDPISGHTALYWYRQSLGQGLEFLIYFQGNSAPDKSGLPSDRFSAERTGGSVSTLTIQRTQQEDSAVYLCASSFLTGAFFGQGTRLTVV.

In nucleotides, the CDR3 is TGTGCCAGCAGCTGGGGGACAACCCAAGAGACCCAGTACTTC. Its translation is CASSWGTTQETQYF. V and J are TRBV5-4 and TRBJ2-5; D might be TRBD1 (6 bases). Germline-derived CDR1 and CDR2 are SGHNT and YYREEE (reference sequence). This CDR3 region has 14 residues. Trimming shortened V by 3 bases and J by 1 base, and 10 bases separated the two germline ends.

This clone showed up just a few times. The CDR3 here is CAWRTGSSGANVLTF. CDR3 nucleotides: TGTGCCTGGAGGACAGGGTCCTCTGGGGCCAACGTCCTGACTTTC. V and J are TRBV30 and TRBJ2-6, with TRBD1 matching over 7 bases. The J segment lost 0 bases and the V segment lost 3 bases, leaving 2 bases of the junction unmatched. This CDR3 has 15 residues. CDR1 is GTSNPN and CDR2 is SVGIG in the germline V gene (reference sequence).

This clone came up a few times. This chain links TRBV29-1 with TRBJ1-1; no clear D gene. Germline values: CDR1 SQVTM, CDR2 ANQGSEA. This CDR3 spans 12 amino acids. The germline V and J ends were trimmed by 3 bases and 1 base, with 6 bases remaining between them. CDR3 DNA: TGCAGCGTTGATGGGCAGAACACTGAAGCTTTCTTT. This translates into CSVDGQNTEAFF.

This rearrangement joins TRBV30 to TRBJ2-1; no firm D call. V lost 2 bases, J lost 8 bases, and 7 bases lay in between. Germline values: CDR1 GTSNPN, CDR2 SVGIG (reference sequence). This CDR3 contains 11 residues. CDR3 region: CAWSSLDEQFF. The CDR3 coding sequence is TGTGCCTGGAGTTCCTTGGATGAGCAGTTCTTC.

The rearrangement uses TRBV30 and TRBJ2-7; 10 positions agree with TRBD2. Germline V gene sequence: CDR1 GTSNPN, CDR2 SVGIG (reference sequence). The junction had 5 bases not matched to a gene; V was cut back by 4 bases and J by 5 bases. The CDR3 length is 13 residues. The CDR3 DNA is TGTGCCTGGACTAGCGGGAGTCCCCACGAGCAGTACTTC. This translates into CAWTSGSPHEQYF.